The T cell receptor beta chain under discussion was sequenced for a study of T cells in Graves' hyperthyroidism and ophthalmopathy. Study summary: Peripheral blood was collected at initial diagnosis, before any treatment.

Study-wide results and limits: Blood also contained most expanded thyroid clonotypes above 0.001.

The V end was cut by 8 bases, the J end by 1 base, with 20 bases between. The CDR3 sequence is 15 residues long. Per the germline V gene, CDR1 is DFQATT and CDR2 is SNEGSKA (reference sequence). Remarks on this clonotype: Antigen specificity is unknown.

RNA transcripts provided the source from which TCR beta CDR3 regions were amplified. The HTBI set primed first-round TCR CDR3 RT-PCR. MiXCR, applied by TCRdb to the multiplex PCR reads, yields one record per CDR3 protein. The sample lists about 840,000 distinct CDR3 sequences, 38% seen once, with about 9% in the top ten. The gene calls are TRBV20-1 and TRBJ1-1, with D unresolved. Material for sequencing was blood. This TCR derives from a man younger than 30 with Graves' hyperthyroidism. In DNA, the CDR3 is TGCAGTCCTCAAGAGGGCAGGCCAACGAACACTGAAGCTTTCTTT. Protein sequence: CSPQEGRPTNTEAFF.